Shown below are 12 T cell receptor beta chains from a single sample sequenced in a study of T cells in Graves' hyperthyroidism and ophthalmopathy. Amplification of TCR beta CDR3 regions used RNA as the template. The HTBI primer set was used in a first-round RT-PCR of the TCR CDR3. A single record per CDR3 protein comes from TCRdb applying MiXCR to the multiplex PCR reads. Among a few hundred thousand distinct CDR3 sequences listed, 40% to 55% were seen once. The sample taken for sequencing was peripheral blood or thyroid tissue (not recorded which). The receptors shown here come from a woman younger than 30 with Graves' hyperthyroidism.

This clonotype was recorded at least ten times. This chain uses TRBV28 with TRBJ1-2; D is unclear. The germline gives CDR1 MDHEN, CDR2 SYDVKM. This CDR3 is 13 amino acids long. The ends were cut back, 3 bases at V and 4 bases at J, with 9 bases in the middle. In nucleotides, the CDR3 is TGTGCCAGCAGTTTGGAGGGCAGCTATGGCTACACCTTC. It encodes CASSLEGSYGYTF.

This clonotype was counted ten times or more. The chain is built from TRBV20-1 and TRBJ2-5, with 10 bases identical to TRBD2. There are 14 residues in the CDR3. The V segment lost 2 bases and the J segment 2 bases; nucleotides outside the gene matches: 2. Looked up from germline, CDR1 is DFQATT and CDR2 is SNEGSKA (reference sequence). The CDR3 coding sequence is TGCAGTGCTAGACTAGCGGGAGTACAAGAGACCCAGTACTTC. Protein product: CSARLAGVQETQYF.

The V gene is TRBV10-3, the J gene TRBJ1-2; TRBD1 is a possible D gene (5 bases). This CDR3 comprises 22 residues. The germline V and J ends were trimmed by 10 bases and 0 bases, with 39 bases remaining between them. CDR1 is ENHRY and CDR2 is SYGVKD in the germline V gene. The CDR3 DNA reads TGTGCCACGACCCTGGGGAGCTCCTACAATGAGCTCGTTGTGACAGCTAACTATGGCTACACCTTC. Translated, it gives CATTLGSSYNELVVTANYGYTF.

V gene TRBV6-2 or TRBV6-3 combines with J gene TRBJ1-1, with unresolved D. The CDR3 spans 13 residues. V lost 3 bases, J lost 3 bases, and 8 bases lay in between. Germline-derived CDR1 and CDR2 are MNHEY and SVGEGT. Written as DNA, the CDR3 is TGTGCCAGCAGTTATTTGGGGTACACTGAAGCTTTCTTT. Its protein product is CASSYLGYTEAFF.

The V call is TRBV7-9, the J call TRBJ2-5; D is undetermined. The CDR3 has 13 amino acids. V was shortened by 1 base and J by 6 bases, with 9 bases between the two germline ends. The germline V gene has CDR1 SEHNR and CDR2 FQNEAQ (reference sequence). The CDR3 nucleotides read TGTGCCAGCAGCTTAGGCTGGGTACAGACCCAGTACTTC. This codes for CASSLGWVQTQYF.

To note about this clonotype: This could be a read error, since a much larger clone is one nucleotide away. The chain carries TRBV7-2 and TRBJ1-1; D not resolved. Germline V gene data show CDR1 as SGHTA and CDR2 as FQGNSA. This CDR3 has 12 residues. V gave up 5 bases and J gave up 0 bases, with 4 bases separating them. The CDR3 nucleotides are TGTGCCAGCAGCGAGTTGAACACTGAAGCTTTCTTT. It specifies CASSELNTEAFF.

J is TRBJ2-7 and V is TRBV7-9, with 8 bases identical to TRBD2. Germline V gives CDR1 SEHNR, CDR2 FQNEAQ (reference sequence). The CDR3 length is 16 residues. The J segment lost 3 bases and the V segment lost 5 bases, leaving 12 bases of the junction unmatched. CDR3 nucleotides: TGTGCCAGCAGCCCCAAACCCGCGGGAGGAAACTACGAGCAGTACTTC. Encoded protein: CASSPKPAGGNYEQYF.

This rearrangement joins TRBV9 to TRBJ1-5, with TRBD1 as a possible D gene (5 bases). Germline V CDR1 and CDR2: SGDLS, YYNGEE. This CDR3 is built from 14 residues. Deletions cut 3 bases from V and 6 bases from J, with 13 bases between. The chain's CDR3 is CASSARGGAQPQHF. The CDR3, as DNA: TGTGCCAGCAGCGCCCGGGGGGGTGCTCAGCCCCAGCATTTT.

Ten or more counts support this clonotype. The J gene is TRBJ2-7, the V gene TRBV7-9, with D hard to call. Germline V gene data show CDR1 as SEHNR and CDR2 as FQNEAQ (reference sequence). V dropped 4 bases and J dropped 5 bases, with 12 bases sitting between them. This CDR3 has 13 residues. DNA for the CDR3: TGTGCCAGCAGCTCGGATCTGTCTAACGAGCAGTACTTC. It encodes CASSSDLSNEQYF.

This clonotype was picked up a small number of times. The J gene is TRBJ1-2, the V gene TRBV2; 8 bases line up with TRBD1. Germline CDR1 SNHLY, CDR2 FYNNEI. V trimming: 11 bases; J trimming: 7 bases; junction bases outside the gene matches: 12. The CDR3 has 13 residues. The CDR3 DNA reads as TGTGCCTCACACAAGGAGACAGGGGTTGGCTACACCTTC. This codes for CASHKETGVGYTF.

In its sample, this clonotype was seen many times. The rearrangement links TRBV12-5 to TRBJ1-2; a possible D gene is TRBD1 (5 bases). The V gene's germline CDR1 is LGHNT and CDR2 FRNRAP. The length of the CDR3 is 13 residues. Trimming took off 2 bases at V and 10 bases at J, with 14 bases between the two ends. DNA for the CDR3: TGTGCTAGTGGTTTGCCCGGGACGACCTCCTACACCTTC. Its protein product is CASGLPGTTSYTF.

This clonotype was seen at least ten times. The V gene is TRBV2, the J gene TRBJ2-7, with D possibly being TRBD2 (5 bases). The CDR3 runs to 16 residues. The ends were cut back, 6 bases at V and 0 bases at J, with 18 bases in the middle. The germline gives CDR1 SNHLY, CDR2 FYNNEI. The CDR3 loop is CASRLDEGAGSYEQYF. CDR3 in DNA: TGTGCCAGCAGACTCGACGAGGGCGCTGGCTCCTACGAGCAGTACTTC.